Shown below are 29 T cell receptor beta chains from a single sample sequenced in a study of T cell responses to AZD1222 COVID-19 vaccine (dated by TCRdb to about 2021). This specimen's time point label, per the study, means: baseline before first vaccination. Libraries came from the immunoSEQ multiplex PCR assay. TCRdb took this table from immuneACCESS and kept in-frame rearrangements with V and J called. Such tables lack part of the clones; where checked against another copy, unresolved V genes explain under half of the gap, and the rest is unexplained. The sample has approximately 150,000 clones on record, approximately 94% of them singletons. The ten biggest clones cover roughly 5% of the sample. The sequences come from peripheral blood, collected on day 0 of AZD1222 vaccination. The source of these receptors is an adult in good health.

The count of this clone is one. The rearrangement uses TRBV27 and TRBJ2-1; D is undetermined. Trimming took 6 bases from V and 7 from J, leaving 7 bases between them. Per the germline V gene, CDR1 is MNHEY and CDR2 is SMNVEV (reference sequence). This CDR3 has 11 amino acids. In nucleotides, the CDR3 is TGTGCCAGCAGCGAATCAAATGAGCAGTTCTTC. This encodes CASSESNEQFF.

The chain combines TRBV7-7 with TRBJ2-1; the match to TRBD2 covers 11 bases. The CDR3 sequence is 15 residues long. Germline V gene lookup returns CDR1 SSHAT and CDR2 FNYEAQ (reference sequence). Losses at the gene ends were 5 bases for V and 4 bases for J; bases not matched to a gene: 4. The CDR3 nucleotides are TGTGCCAGCAGCCAGGGACTAGCGGAGTACAATGAGCAGTTCTTC. The encoded protein is CASSQGLAEYNEQFF.

This sequence joins TRBV2 and TRBJ2-2; 9 positions agree with TRBD1. CDR3 length: 16 amino acids. CDR1 is SNHLY and CDR2 is FYNNEI in the germline V gene. With V trimmed by 6 bases and J by 5 bases, 10 bases remained unmatched. In nucleotides, the CDR3 is TGTGCCAGCAGCGTAAGTCCCGGGACAGGGACCGGGGAGCTGTTTTTT. It codes for CASSVSPGTGTGELFF.

The chain joins TRBV24-1 to TRBJ2-1, with unresolved D. The germline CDR1 and CDR2 sequences are KGHDR and SFDVKD. The CDR3 sequence is 13 residues long. V was shortened by 4 bases and J by 9 bases, with 12 bases between the two germline ends. The CDR3 sequence is CATSESPLSEQFF. The CDR3 nucleotides read TGTGCCACCAGTGAATCACCCTTATCTGAGCAGTTCTTC.

CDR3 loop: CASSPGYAYEQYF. The CDR3 DNA follows: TGTGCCAGCAGCCCGGGGTACGCCTACGAGCAGTACTTC. This chain joins TRBV14 and TRBJ2-7; TRBD2 is a possible D gene (5 bases). V gave up 4 bases and J gave up 2 bases, with 9 bases separating them. CDR1 is SGHDN, CDR2 FVKESK, per germline. This CDR3 has 13 residues. Full variable domain (missing parts from reference TRBV14 and TRBJ2-7): EAGVTQFPSHSVIEKGQTVTLRCDPISGHDNLYWYRRVMGKEIKFLLHFVKESKQDESGMPNNRFLAERTGGTYSTLKVQPAELEDSGVYFCASSPGYAYEQYFGPGTRLTVT.

This chain links TRBV7-9 with TRBJ2-2; D may be TRBD1 or TRBD2 (5 bases each). CDR3 length: 13 residues. Germline CDR1 reads SEHNR; CDR2 reads FQNEAQ (reference sequence). V was cut by 5 bases and J by 7 bases, with 11 bases left in between. CDR3 DNA: TGTGCCAGCAGCCCCGGGGCCGACGGGGAGCTGTTTTTT. Its protein product is CASSPGADGELFF.

This clone was seen just once. This chain connects TRBV7-6 to TRBJ2-1, with 8 bases aligning to TRBD2. The CDR3 contains 18 residues. The germline V gene has CDR1 SGHVS and CDR2 FNYEAQ. V gave up 5 bases and J gave up 7 bases; unmatched junction bases: 19. This CDR3 is CASSRFGGFNRGRNEQFF. The DNA of the CDR3 is TGTGCCAGCAGCCGCTTCGGAGGGTTTAATCGCGGGAGGAATGAGCAGTTCTTC.

V is TRBV27 and J is TRBJ1-1; D uncertain. The germline gives CDR1 MNHEY, CDR2 SMNVEV (reference sequence). The CDR3 runs to 15 residues. Trimming pared 8 bases from V and 1 base from J, leaving 17 bases between. The DNA for the CDR3 is TGTGCCAGCCACCGCACCGGGCCACCGAACACTGAAGCTTTCTTT. Amino acids: CASHRTGPPNTEAFF.

The gene calls are TRBV5-4 and TRBJ2-7; 13 bases match TRBD2. The CDR3 is 15 residues long. V was clipped by 3 bases and J by 5 bases; unmatched bases: 5. Germline CDR1 is SGHNT and CDR2 is YYREEE (reference sequence). CDR3 loop: CASSSGLAGINEQYF. Written as DNA, the CDR3 is TGTGCCAGCAGCTCGGGACTAGCGGGAATCAACGAGCAGTACTTC.

The chain combines TRBV6-5 with TRBJ1-5; 9 bases align to TRBD1. CDR3 size: 13 residues. V lost 11 bases, J lost 6 bases, and 8 bases stayed unmatched. Germline CDR1 reads MNHEY; CDR2 reads SVGAGI. The CDR3 region is CAGRQGVSQPQHF. DNA of the CDR3: TGTGCCGGGAGACAGGGGGTTTCTCAGCCCCAGCATTTT.

The chain carries TRBV7-9 and TRBJ2-7; D gene uncertain. Between the trimmed V and J ends, which lost 5 bases and 0 bases, there was a span of 8 bases. Germline values: CDR1 SEHNR, CDR2 FQNEAQ (reference sequence). This CDR3 spans 13 amino acids. The CDR3 loop reads CASSPLVSYEQYF. Here the CDR3 DNA reads TGTGCCAGCAGCCCACTTGTCTCCTACGAGCAGTACTTC.

This chain links TRBV5-1 with TRBJ1-2; TRBD1 matches at 8 bases. Germline CDR1 is SGHRS and CDR2 is YFSETQ. V gave up 0 bases and J gave up 8 bases; unmatched junction bases: 6. CDR3 length: 14 amino acids. CDR3 residues: CASSLGQGSQGYTF. Here the CDR3 DNA reads TGCGCCAGCAGCTTGGGACAGGGGTCGCAAGGCTACACCTTC.

This sequence joins TRBV12-3 or TRBV12-4 and TRBJ1-1; D not certain. Between the trimmed V and J ends, which lost 1 base and 7 bases, there was a span of 7 bases. The CDR3 consists of 12 residues. CDR3 in DNA: TGTGCCAGCAGTTTAGTGGGGATTGAAGCTTTCTTT. It yields the protein CASSLVGIEAFF.

The chain links TRBV7-6 to TRBJ2-2, with a possible D match to TRBD1 (5 bases). The germline V gene encodes CDR1 SGHVS and CDR2 FNYEAQ. Trimming removed 3 bases from V and 6 bases from J, with 8 bases in between. The CDR3 extends over 13 amino acids. The CDR3 DNA reads TGTGCCAGCAGCTTGGGGCTAGCCGGGGAGCTGTTTTTT. It yields the protein CASSLGLAGELFF. Full variable domain (outside the CDR3, taken from reference TRBV7-6 and TRBJ2-2): GAGVSQSPRYKVTKRGQDVALRCDPISGHVSLYWYRQALGQGPEFLTYFNYEAQQDKSGLPNDRFSAERPEGSISTLTIQRTEQRDSAMYRCASSLGLAGELFFGEGSRLTVL.

The chain has TRBV14 and TRBJ1-1; perhaps TRBD1 as D (5 bases). This CDR3 spans 15 amino acids. V lost 2 bases and J lost 5, with 15 bases in between. Germline CDR1 reads SGHDN; CDR2 reads FVKESK. The CDR3 reads CASSQHTGGQTEAFF. CDR3 DNA: TGTGCCAGCAGCCAACACACAGGAGGTCAGACTGAAGCTTTCTTT.

The genes are TRBV19 and TRBJ2-3; D is uncertain. The CDR3 spans 13 residues. V was pared by 5 bases and J by 3 bases, with 9 bases between. The germline CDR1 and CDR2 sequences are LNHDA and SQIVND (reference sequence). The CDR3 sequence: CASSSGSTDTQYF. The DNA for the CDR3 is TGTGCCAGTAGTTCGGGTTCAACAGATACGCAGTATTTT.

The genes are TRBV6-1 and TRBJ2-1; TRBD2 aligns across 12 bases. CDR3 size: 17 residues. Germline CDR1 reads MNHNS; CDR2 reads SASEGT. V lost 4 bases and J lost 0; bases outside the gene matches: 4. DNA of the CDR3: TGTGCCAGCAGTGGACTAGCGGGGGCCCCCTCCTACAATGAGCAGTTCTTC. As protein: CASSGLAGAPSYNEQFF.

In this sample, this clone turned up a few times. Mismatch with germline at one junction end may stem from a read error. The rearrangement uses TRBV12-3 or TRBV12-4 and TRBJ1-1, with a tentative D call TRBD1 (5 bases). This CDR3 has 12 residues. CDR3 protein: CASSLGATEAFF. For the CDR3, the DNA is TGTGCCAGCAGCTTAGGGGCCACTGAAGCTTTCTTT.

The DNA of the CDR3 is TGTGCCAGTAGTACCGGGACAGGGGAGGTCAATGAGCAGTTCTTC. It codes for CASSTGTGEVNEQFF. The chain uses TRBV19 and TRBJ2-1; 10 bases match TRBD1. Unmatched junction bases numbered 6, after V lost 4 bases and J lost 6 bases. CDR1 LNHDA and CDR2 SQIVND come from the germline V gene (reference sequence). The CDR3 covers 15 residues.

The DNA for the CDR3 is TGTGCCAGCAGCTATCGGGACGGCGGGGCTGAAGCTTTCTTT. Its protein product is CASSYRDGGAEAFF. The V call is TRBV5-6, the J call TRBJ1-1, with a tentative D call TRBD1 (5 bases). V was cut by 3 bases and J by 6 bases, with 15 bases left in between. Germline V lookup: CDR1 SGHDT, CDR2 YYEEEE. CDR3 size: 14 residues.

This rearrangement joins TRBV10-2 to TRBJ1-2; 9 bases map to TRBD1. After removal of 6 bases from V and 3 bases from J, the junction contained 17 bases not matched to a gene. The CDR3 has 18 amino acids. Germline V lookup: CDR1 WSHSY, CDR2 SAAADI. The CDR3, as DNA: TGCGCCAGCAGCCGCTTTACCGCCACAGGGGGCTCAGACTATGGCTACACCTTC. It yields the protein CASSRFTATGGSDYGYTF.

This chain connects TRBV7-2 to TRBJ2-7; D might be TRBD2 (6 bases). Deletions cut 5 bases from V and 4 bases from J, with 18 bases between. This CDR3 is 15 amino acids long. Looked up from germline, CDR1 is SGHTA and CDR2 is FQGNSA. The CDR3 protein is CASSPSGRMGYEQYF. DNA for the CDR3: TGTGCCAGCAGCCCTTCAGGGAGGATGGGTTACGAGCAGTACTTC. Full variable domain (remainder filled in from reference TRBV7-2 and TRBJ2-7): GAGVSQSPSNKVTEKGKDVELRCDPISGHTALYWYRQSLGQGLEFLIYFQGNSAPDKSGLPSDRFSAERTGGSVSTLTIQRTQQEDSAVYLCASSPSGRMGYEQYFGPGTRLTVT.

The genes are TRBV10-3 and TRBJ2-7, with 7 positions matching TRBD2. The CDR3 extends over 16 amino acids. CDR1 is ENHRY, CDR2 SYGVKD, per germline. V shed 3 bases and J 6 bases; nucleotides not matched to a gene: 14. The CDR3 loop reads CAISDSGGGGRGEQYF. For the CDR3, the DNA is TGTGCCATCAGTGACTCGGGGGGTGGCGGGAGAGGCGAGCAGTACTTC.

The chain links TRBV11-2 to TRBJ2-5; D unresolved. Trimming cost V 1 base and J 1 base, with 4 bases left between them. Germline V CDR1 and CDR2: SGHAT, FQNNGV. The CDR3 is made up of 13 amino acids. The CDR3 DNA sequence: TGTGCCAGCAGCTTAGGCAGCCAAGAGACCCAGTACTTC. Its translation: CASSLGSQETQYF.

The chain uses TRBV27 and TRBJ2-1, with 8 bases fitting TRBD2. With 4 bases clipped from V and 8 bases from J, the junction kept 10 bases outside the gene matches. The germline gives CDR1 MNHEY, CDR2 SMNVEV (reference sequence). CDR3 length equals 15 residues. CDR3 sequence: CASSSSSGGIYEQFF. In DNA, the CDR3 is TGTGCCAGCAGTTCCTCAAGCGGGGGAATCTATGAGCAGTTCTTC.

J is TRBJ1-1 and V is TRBV19, with a possible D match to TRBD1 (6 bases). The CDR3 spans 13 residues. Per the germline V gene, CDR1 is LNHDA and CDR2 is SQIVND (reference sequence). V was trimmed by 7 bases and J by 4 bases, leaving 13 bases between them. For the CDR3, the DNA is TGTGCCAGTACCGAGGAGGGGGTCACTGAAGCTTTCTTT. Translated, it gives CASTEEGVTEAFF.

The rearrangement joins TRBV3-1 (or the pseudogene TRBV3-2) to TRBJ2-5; 7 bases are shared with TRBD2. J was trimmed by 5 bases and V by 3 bases; bases with no gene match: 9. CDR1 and CDR2 from the germline V gene are LGHDT and YNNKEL (reference sequence). This CDR3 contains 15 residues. The CDR3 loop reads CASSHNRGGRETQYF. CDR3 DNA sequence: TGTGCCAGCAGCCACAATAGGGGAGGGCGCGAGACCCAGTACTTC.

The V and J genes are TRBV7-9 and TRBJ2-7; possible D gene TRBD1, 5 bases. CDR3 length: 15 amino acids. The V end lost 5 bases, the J end lost 4 bases, and 18 bases lay between the germline ends. Germline lookup yields CDR1 SEHNR and CDR2 FQNEAQ (reference sequence). This CDR3 reads CASSLLDNPSYEQYF. CDR3 DNA: TGTGCCAGCAGCCTATTGGACAACCCATCATACGAGCAGTACTTC.

The J gene is TRBJ1-1, the V gene TRBV6-5, with D possibly TRBD1 on 6 matching bases. The CDR3 has 12 amino acids. Per the germline V gene, CDR1 is MNHEY and CDR2 is SVGAGI. V dropped 6 bases and J dropped 6 bases, with 11 bases sitting between them. CDR3 protein: CASSSTGSEAFF. Here the CDR3 DNA reads TGTGCCAGCAGCTCGACAGGCTCTGAAGCTTTCTTT.